The sequence of this T cell receptor (beta chain) was determined in a study of T cells after yellow fever vaccination. In the study overall: Fractions with few cells were prepared using SMART-Seq v4 Ultra Low Input.

Findings and caveats of the study: Booster sampling recovered most clones from primary vaccination (nearly 98% CD4, around 90% CD8). CD4 and CD8 compartments shared a small share of clonotypes.

The V gene lost 6 bases and the J gene lost 0 bases, with 9 bases spanning the gap. The germline gives CDR1 DFQATT, CDR2 SNEGSKA (reference sequence). This CDR3 is 13 amino acids long. UMIs and a universal primer site were added when TCR cDNA was made by 5'RACE template switching. TCRdb re-called the 5' RACE reads with MiXCR, one entry per CDR3 protein. The data contain about 400,000 distinct CDR3 sequences, approximately 5.7% of them singletons. This clonotype was picked up many times. The target antigen is unknown. The sequence was collected from a man younger than 45 who received the YFV17D yellow fever vaccine. The chain carries TRBV20-1 and TRBJ1-5; TRBD1 is a possible D gene (6 bases). The source was PBMCs, collected 5 days after the yellow fever booster vaccination. CDR3 sequence (DNA): TGCAGTGCCAGGGGTGATAGCAATCAGCCCCAGCATTTT. It codes for CSARGDSNQPQHF.